This T cell receptor (beta chain) was sequenced for a study of blood T cell repertoires in COVID-19. The overall study: Acute-phase and convalescent COVID-19 samples originated in the United States, Italy and Spain. Nucleic acid was either cDNA or gDNA, and it came from T cells, B-cell-depleted T cells, or PBMCs.

As handled by the study authors: Nucleated cell counts were estimated from reference gene primer amplification. The protocol was immunoSEQ multiplex PCR, while the TCRdb copy is restricted to in-frame clones and leaves out a portion. The DNA gave D and trimming, while V, J and clone size come from that table. This table has about 44,000 clones, about 90% appearing once. The CDR3 sequence is 14 residues long. The germline V and J ends were trimmed by 3 bases and 0 bases, with 9 bases remaining between them. Germline lookup yields CDR1 SEHNR and CDR2 FQNEAQ (reference sequence). The receptor comes from an elderly woman in a cohort sampled during active or convalescent COVID-19. Sequenced sample: peripheral blood. This sequence joins TRBV7-9 and TRBJ2-7; weak D call: TRBD2 (5 bases). CDR3 DNA sequence: TGTGCCAGCAGCTTCGGGGATAGCTCCTACGAGCAGTACTTC. Amino acids: CASSFGDSSYEQYF.